This T cell receptor (beta chain) was profiled in a study of blood T cell repertoires in COVID-19. At the level of the study: Some COVID-19 samples were acute and others convalescent; all came from the United States, Italy and Spain. T cells, B-cell-depleted T cells, or PBMCs provided the cDNA or gDNA that served as material.

Original data processing: Amplification with reference gene primers provided the estimates of nucleated cell counts. Using immunoSEQ multiplex PCR, the repertoire was profiled, and TCRdb retains in-frame clones only, with some absent. The V and J calls and clone size are taken from that table; D and trimming were inferred from the DNA. The repertoire holds over 250,000 clones, with 85% as singletons. The CDR3 is made up of 15 amino acids. The V end was cut by 0 bases, the J end by 4 bases, with 13 bases between. Germline loops: CDR1 MGHRA, CDR2 YSYEKL. This clone was found a few times. The receptor's source is a human donor in a cohort sampled during active COVID-19. V is TRBV4-1 and J is TRBJ2-7; TRBD2 is a possible D gene (5 bases). What was sequenced was peripheral blood. The CDR3 loop is CASSQESGLGYEQYF. CDR3 nucleotides: TGCGCCAGCAGCCAAGAATCGGGGTTGGGATACGAGCAGTACTTC.